These 8 T cell receptor beta chains were sequenced from one sample in a study of spatial heterogeneity in lung cancer. Overall study findings and caveats: Tumoral mutation counts were tracked by counts of expanded intratumoral alpha and beta TCRs.

From the 5' RACE reads, TCRdb called clonotypes with MiXCR, one entry per CDR3 protein. The sample yields about 3,300 distinct CDR3 sequences, around 5% seen once. The time point was: sample taken at primary tumor resection. Antigens of these TCRs are unknown. Specimen: lung tumor tissue, collected at surgery. The receptors derive from a female donor with early-stage non-small cell lung cancer.

Sample share makes this clonotype medium-sized. The chain uses TRBV21-1 and TRBJ2-7; no check of the table's D call, TRBD1, against the DNA was made. TRBV21-1 is marked as a pseudogene. This CDR3 comprises 15 residues. Written as DNA, the CDR3 is TGTGCCAGCAGCCCCCGGGACAGGTTCTCCTACGAGCAGTACTTC. This codes for CASSPRDRFSYEQYF.

Within the sample, this clonotype is medium-sized (0.01 to 0.1%). The chain links TRBV7-2 to TRBJ1-5, with 8 nucleotides matching TRBD1. The CDR3 length is 14 residues. Germline loops: CDR1 SGHTA, CDR2 FQGNSA. With 3 bases clipped from V and 2 bases from J, the junction kept 0 bases outside the gene matches. The CDR3 protein is CASSLDRGNQPQHF. The DNA for the CDR3 is TGTGCCAGCAGCTTGGACAGGGGCAATCAGCCCCAGCATTTT.

A word on this clonotype: It may be a read error: a sequence one base away is much more abundant. The rearrangement uses TRBV9 and TRBJ2-1, with D possibly being TRBD1 or TRBD2 (5 bases each). This CDR3 is 15 amino acids long. V lost 4 bases, J lost 4 bases, and 15 bases lay in between. Looked up from germline, CDR1 is SGDLS and CDR2 is YYNGEE. DNA of the CDR3: TGTGCCAGCAGCAGGGAGCCCCAGGGTTACAATGAGCAGTTCTTC. It codes for CASSREPQGYNEQFF.

By share of the sample, this clonotype is medium-sized. The chain recombines TRBV11-2 with TRBJ1-1; D is unclear. This CDR3 comprises 15 residues. V was pared by 3 bases and J by 3 bases, with 14 bases between. In germline, CDR1 is SGHAT, CDR2 FQNNGV. The CDR3: CASSLVPNSHTEAFF. CDR3 coding DNA: TGTGCCAGCAGCTTGGTGCCAAACAGTCACACTGAAGCTTTCTTT. Using reference TRBV11-2 and TRBJ1-1 for the parts outside the CDR3, the full variable domain is EAGVAQSPRYKIIEKRQSVAFWCNPISGHATLYWYQQILGQGPKLLIQFQNNGVVDDSQLPKDRFSAERLKGVDSTLKIQPAKLEDSAVYLCASSLVPNSHTEAFFGQGTRLTVV.

This clonotype was detected ten times or more. A read error may explain this, as a much larger clone is one base away. The chain uses TRBV2 and TRBJ1-1, with 11 bases identical to TRBD1. J was trimmed by 5 bases and V by 6 bases; bases with no gene match: 8. This CDR3 is 15 amino acids long. CDR1 is SNHLY, CDR2 FYNNEI, per germline. The CDR3: CASRGDRGWRTEAFF. The CDR3 DNA is TGTGCCAGCAGAGGGGACAGGGGGTGGAGGACTGAAGCTTTCTTT.

Sample share makes this clonotype medium-sized. This chain joins TRBV7-2 and TRBJ1-3, with D maybe TRBD1 (6 bases). The germline V gene has CDR1 SGHTA and CDR2 FQGNSA. The CDR3 has 15 residues. Trimming cost V 5 bases and J 1 base, with 12 bases left between them. In nucleotides, the CDR3 is TGTGCCAGCAGCCTACAGGGTAGATCTGGAAACACCATATATTTT. Translated, it gives CASSLQGRSGNTIYF.

This clonotype came up a few times. The chain combines TRBV5-4 with TRBJ2-7; 7 positions agree with TRBD1. The length of the CDR3 is 15 residues. The V and J ends lost 2 bases and 1 base, in that order; junction bases with no gene match: 6. Germline loops: CDR1 SGHNT, CDR2 YYREEE (reference sequence). The CDR3 region has the DNA TGTGCCAGCAGCTTTGGGACAGCACCTTCCTACGAGCAGTACTTC. It yields the protein CASSFGTAPSYEQYF.

This clonotype was found many times. This sequence joins TRBV5-4 and TRBJ2-5; 12 nucleotides line up with TRBD2. The ends lost 2 bases at V and 5 bases at J; junction bases unmatched: 4. The CDR3 is 15 residues long. The V gene's germline CDR1 is SGHNT and CDR2 YYREEE (reference sequence). The chain's CDR3 is CASSLRTSGAETQYF. The CDR3 DNA sequence: TGTGCCAGCAGCTTAAGGACTAGCGGGGCCGAGACCCAGTACTTC.